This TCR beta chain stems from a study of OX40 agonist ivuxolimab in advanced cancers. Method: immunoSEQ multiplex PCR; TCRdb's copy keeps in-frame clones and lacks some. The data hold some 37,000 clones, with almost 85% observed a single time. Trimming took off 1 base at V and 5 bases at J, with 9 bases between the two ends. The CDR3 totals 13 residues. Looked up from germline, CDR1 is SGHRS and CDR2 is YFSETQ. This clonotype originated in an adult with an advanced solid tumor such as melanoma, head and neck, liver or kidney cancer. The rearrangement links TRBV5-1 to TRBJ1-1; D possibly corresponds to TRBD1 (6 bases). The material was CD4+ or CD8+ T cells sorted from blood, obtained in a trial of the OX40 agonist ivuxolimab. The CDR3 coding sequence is TGCGCCAGCAGCTTGTTAGGGGGTACTGAAGCTTTCTTT. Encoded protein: CASSLLGGTEAFF.